These 31 T cell receptor beta chains were sequenced from one sample in a study of Graves' ophthalmopathy and Graves' hyperthyroidism. Amplification targeted the TCR beta CDR3 regions, with RNA transcripts as the source material. After a first-round RT-PCR with HTBI primers, a second-round multiplex PCR was run. TCRdb re-analysed the multiplex PCR reads in MiXCR, keeping a single row per CDR3 protein. Of around 600,000 distinct CDR3 sequences listed, roughly two fifths are singletons. The sequenced sample consisted of peripheral blood. The receptors were sampled from an adult man with Graves' ophthalmopathy.

There are a few counts of this clonotype. A much larger clone lies one base from this, so it may be a read error. The chain has TRBV29-1 and TRBJ1-1; TRBD1 aligns across 9 bases. The CDR3 covers 13 residues. The germline V gene encodes CDR1 SQVTM and CDR2 ANQGSEA. This CDR3 reads CGVGQGLNTEAFF. The CDR3 nucleotides are TGCGGCGTCGGACAGGGGCTGAACACTGAAGCTTTCTTT.

V gene TRBV11-2 combines with J gene TRBJ2-7; weak D call: TRBD2 (5 bases). The CDR3 covers 17 residues. V was shortened by 3 bases and J by 0 bases, with 18 bases between the two germline ends. The germline V gene has CDR1 SGHAT and CDR2 FQNNGV. The CDR3 DNA is TGTGCCAGCAGCTTTCCGGCCCTGGGAGCGCACTCCTACGAGCAGTACTTC. This gives the protein CASSFPALGAHSYEQYF.

The table lists this clonotype with many counts. The chain combines TRBV27 with TRBJ1-6, with 7 bases lining up with TRBD1. The germline V gene has CDR1 MNHEY and CDR2 SMNVEV (reference sequence). The J segment lost 14 bases and the V segment lost 4 bases, leaving 11 bases of the junction unmatched. The CDR3 runs 14 residues. The CDR3 sequence: CASSSGTEPPTLHF. CDR3 sequence (DNA): TGTGCCAGCAGTTCTGGGACAGAGCCCCCCACCCTCCACTTT.

This chain links TRBV2 with TRBJ2-5; TRBD1 aligns across 10 bases. CDR1 is SNHLY and CDR2 is FYNNEI in the germline V gene. The trim removed 8 bases at V and 6 bases at J, leaving 3 bases unmatched. The CDR3 is 12 amino acids. The CDR3 here is CASGDRGQTQYF. CDR3 bases: TGTGCCAGCGGGGACAGGGGACAGACCCAGTACTTC. The whole variable domain, remainder taken from reference TRBV2 and TRBJ2-5, is EPEVTQTPSHQVTQMGQEVILRCVPISNHLYFYWYRQILGQKVEFLVSFYNNEISEKSEIFDDQFSVERPDGSNFTLKIRSTKLEDSAMYFCASGDRGQTQYFGPGTRLLVL.

This chain links TRBV2 with TRBJ1-5; TRBD1 agrees at 7 bases. CDR1 SNHLY and CDR2 FYNNEI come from the germline V gene. Losses at the gene ends were 5 bases for V and 7 bases for J; bases not matched to a gene: 11. This CDR3 spans 15 amino acids. CDR3 residues: CASSLSPRGRQPQHF. The CDR3 DNA is TGTGCCAGCAGTTTATCGCCGAGGGGGCGGCAGCCCCAGCATTTT.

A remark on this clonotype: It may be a read error: a sequence one base away is much more abundant. The chain recombines TRBV20-1 with TRBJ2-5; 8 bases are a match to TRBD1. Germline V gene sequence: CDR1 DFQATT, CDR2 SNEGSKA (reference sequence). With V trimmed by 6 bases and J by 9 bases, 12 bases remained unmatched. The length of the CDR3 is 13 residues. The CDR3 loop reads CSAAGTTGEAQYF. The CDR3 DNA reads TGCAGTGCGGCCGGGACGACAGGGGAGGCCCAGTACTTC.

This clonotype was seen repeatedly, ten times or more. This chain connects TRBV7-9 to TRBJ1-5, with 9 bases matching TRBD1. The CDR3 sequence is 15 residues long. CDR1 is SEHNR, CDR2 FQNEAQ, per germline (reference sequence). After removal of 5 bases from V and 7 bases from J, the junction contained 9 bases not matched to a gene. CDR3 loop: CASSGPGQGEQPQHF. The CDR3 DNA reads as TGTGCCAGCAGCGGACCGGGACAGGGAGAACAGCCCCAGCATTTT.

The gene calls are TRBV7-2 and TRBJ2-7; TRBD1 is a possible D gene (5 bases). The CDR3 consists of 14 residues. Germline V gene lookup returns CDR1 SGHTA and CDR2 FQGNSA. The V gene lost 3 bases and the J gene lost 0 bases, with 9 bases spanning the gap. CDR3 in amino acids: CASSLRQHSYEQYF. The CDR3 bases are TGTGCCAGCAGCTTGCGACAGCACTCCTACGAGCAGTACTTC.

Ten or more counts support this clonotype. The chain joins TRBV25-1 to TRBJ2-7, with TRBD2 matching 9 bases. The trim removed 7 bases at V and 4 bases at J, leaving 5 bases unmatched. Germline V gene lookup returns CDR1 MGHDK and CDR2 SYGVNS. CDR3 length: 13 amino acids. Here the CDR3 reads CASTASGMYEQYF. The CDR3 DNA reads as TGTGCCAGCACCGCTAGCGGGATGTACGAGCAGTACTTC.

The chain joins TRBV19 to TRBJ2-7; TRBD1 might be the D (6 bases). Deletions cut 3 bases from V and 4 bases from J, with 16 bases between. The CDR3 loop spans 15 amino acids. Per germline, CDR1 LNHDA and CDR2 SQIVND (reference sequence). The CDR3 nucleotides read TGTGCCAGTAGTATCACAGGGAACCGGATATACGAGCAGTACTTC. It encodes CASSITGNRIYEQYF. Based on the CDR3 plus reference TRBV19 and TRBJ2-7, the full variable domain is DGGITQSPKYLFRKEGQNVTLSCEQNLNHDAMYWYRQDPGQGLRLIYYSQIVNDFQKGDIAEGYSVSREKKESFPLTVTSAQKNPTAFYLCASSITGNRIYEQYFGPGTRLTVT.

In this sample, this clonotype turned up a few times. The chain employs TRBV7-9 and TRBJ2-2; a possible D gene is TRBD2 (7 bases). Trimming removed 4 bases from V and 5 bases from J, with 17 bases in between. This CDR3 comprises 16 residues. Germline-derived CDR1 and CDR2 are SEHNR and FQNEAQ (reference sequence). CDR3: CASSSKTGGGTGELFF. As DNA, the CDR3 is TGTGCCAGCAGCTCCAAGACAGGCGGGGGAACCGGGGAGCTGTTTTTT. The full variable domain, in which reference TRBV7-9 and TRBJ2-2 provide the parts outside the CDR3, is DTGVSQNPRHKITKRGQNVTFRCDPISEHNRLYWYRQTLGQGPEFLTYFQNEAQLEKSRLLSDRFSAERPKGSFSTLEIQRTEQGDSAMYLCASSSKTGGGTGELFFGEGSRLTVL.

A remark on this clonotype: It is likely a read error, because the conserved phenylalanine at the end of the CDR3 is missing. The genes are TRBV3-1 and TRBJ2-7, with D perhaps given as TRBD1 or TRBD2 (5 bases each). Germline V gene data show CDR1 as LGHDT and CDR2 as YNNKEL (reference sequence). The CDR3 has 14 residues. The DNA for the CDR3 is TGTGCCAGCAGCCAATCCCTGGGACGGTACGGGCAGTACCTC. Encoded protein: CASSQSLGRYGQYL.

This clonotype turned up a few times. This chain uses TRBV6-5 with TRBJ1-5, with 8 bases matching TRBD1. V lost 4 bases to trimming and J lost 2 bases; unmatched junction nucleotides: 7. The CDR3 contains 16 residues. Germline V CDR1 and CDR2: MNHEY, SVGAGI. CDR3 amino acids: CASSWGPGQGNQPQHF. The CDR3 region has the DNA TGTGCCAGCAGTTGGGGACCGGGACAGGGCAATCAGCCCCAGCATTTT.

Remarks on this clonotype: A much larger clone is a single base away; this may be a read error. The chain carries TRBV6-6 and TRBJ1-5; no clear D. The CDR3 runs 14 residues. Germline assignment: CDR1 MNHNY and CDR2 SVGAGI (reference sequence). CDR3 nucleotide sequence: TGTGCCGGCAGTTCCCTGGACAGCAATCAGCCCCAGCATTTT. This codes for CAGSSLDSNQPQHF.

This chain joins TRBV29-1 and TRBJ2-6; maybe TRBD1 (5 bases). Germline CDR1 and CDR2: SQVTM and ANQGSEA. V was shortened by 6 bases and J by 0 bases, with 15 bases between the two germline ends. The CDR3 has 16 amino acids. CDR3 protein: CSVYDRTDSGANVLTF. CDR3 in DNA: TGCAGCGTCTACGACAGAACCGACTCTGGGGCCAACGTCCTGACTTTC.

About this clonotype: Possible read error: a much larger clone is one base away. The J gene is TRBJ2-5, the V gene TRBV6-5, with TRBD1 matching over 8 bases. The CDR3 is 15 residues long. Germline trimming cut 5 bases from V and 6 bases from J; bases unmatched to any gene: 11. The germline V gene has CDR1 MNHEY and CDR2 SVGAGI. CDR3 sequence reads: CASSHKPTGAKTQYF. The CDR3 DNA follows: TGTGCCAGCAGTCACAAACCGACAGGGGCAAAGACCCAGTACTTC.

With regard to this clonotype: A much larger clone is a single base away; this may be a read error. The V gene is TRBV7-8, the J gene TRBJ2-2; 8 nucleotides align to TRBD2. This CDR3 region has 16 residues. CDR1 and CDR2 (germline): SGHVS, FQNEAQ. CDR3 sequence: CASSLVLADDTGGLFF. Written as DNA, the CDR3 is TGTGCCAGCAGCTTAGTACTAGCGGATGACACCGGGGGGCTGTTTTTT.

This clonotype was seen repeatedly, ten times or more. This sequence joins TRBV2 and TRBJ1-1; no definite D call. V lost 5 bases and J lost 0, with 4 bases in between. Germline V gene lookup returns CDR1 SNHLY and CDR2 FYNNEI. The CDR3 has 12 amino acids. The CDR3 region has the DNA TGTGCCAGCAGTTGGGTGAACACTGAAGCTTTCTTT. Its protein product is CASSWVNTEAFF. The full variable domain, rest sourced from reference TRBV2 and TRBJ1-1, is EPEVTQTPSHQVTQMGQEVILRCVPISNHLYFYWYRQILGQKVEFLVSFYNNEISEKSEIFDDQFSVERPDGSNFTLKIRSTKLEDSAMYFCASSWVNTEAFFGQGTRLTVV.

The chain is built from TRBV7-9 and TRBJ2-7; 7 nucleotides match TRBD1. This CDR3 has 12 residues. Germline-derived CDR1 and CDR2 are SEHNR and FQNEAQ (reference sequence). J lost 6 bases, V lost 4 bases, and 3 bases had no gene match. CDR3 protein: CASSYGTAEQYF. The CDR3 region has the DNA TGTGCCAGCAGCTATGGGACAGCCGAGCAGTACTTC.

This clonotype has ten or more counts. The V and J genes are TRBV29-1 and TRBJ1-2; 8 nucleotides align to TRBD1. CDR3 length equals 14 residues. The V and J ends lost 3 bases and 4 bases, in that order; junction bases with no gene match: 7. The germline V gene has CDR1 SQVTM and CDR2 ANQGSEA. The CDR3 DNA reads TGCAGCGTTGAGGCCGGACAGGGCCTCTATGGCTACACCTTC. This encodes CSVEAGQGLYGYTF.

The CDR3 sequence: CASTAGATTDTQYF. The DNA of the CDR3 is TGTGCCAGCACCGCTGGGGCTACCACAGATACGCAGTATTTT. The J gene is TRBJ2-3, the V gene TRBV9; tentative D call: TRBD1 (5 bases). This CDR3 contains 14 residues. Germline-derived CDR1 and CDR2 are SGDLS and YYNGEE. The V gene lost 6 bases and the J gene lost 2 bases, with 13 bases spanning the gap.

Details on this clonotype: Sequence at one end of the junction differs from germline and may be a read error. This chain joins TRBV5-1 and TRBJ1-1; D remains unclear. Germline V gives CDR1 SGHRS, CDR2 YFSETQ. This CDR3 comprises 14 residues. CDR3 protein: CANSLIGANTEAFF. The CDR3 DNA reads TGCGCCAACAGCTTGATTGGCGCAAACACTGAAGCTTTCTTT.

The V gene is TRBV2, the J gene TRBJ2-5, with TRBD2 matching 8 bases. Judging by the DNA end, TRBJ2-7 fits better; the J call may be wrong. The CDR3 contains 15 residues. Germline V gene data show CDR1 as SNHLY and CDR2 as FYNNEI. The CDR3 nucleotides are TGTGCCAGCAGCCAAGGGCTTGAGCGGGAGCACGAGCAGTACTTC. Amino acid sequence: CASSQGLEREHEQYF.

This clonotype was seen ten or more times. The chain joins TRBV10-3 to TRBJ1-2; 8 bases are a match to TRBD1. The germline V gene encodes CDR1 ENHRY and CDR2 SYGVKD. Losses at the gene ends were 6 bases for V and 6 bases for J; bases not matched to a gene: 6. The CDR3 runs 13 residues. The CDR3 DNA reads as TGTGCCATCAGGGGGCAGGGGGCGGATGGCTACACCTTC. Translating it yields CAIRGQGADGYTF.

In its sample, this clonotype was seen a few times. V and J are TRBV20-1 and TRBJ1-1; TRBD1 matches 9 bases. The germline CDR1 and CDR2 sequences are DFQATT and SNEGSKA (reference sequence). The CDR3 extends over 15 amino acids. V was clipped by 6 bases and J by 5 bases; unmatched bases: 13. This chain's CDR3 is CSAPQDRGIRTEAFF. The CDR3 DNA sequence: TGCAGTGCCCCTCAGGACAGGGGAATAAGGACTGAAGCTTTCTTT.

In this sample, this clonotype turned up many times. The rearrangement uses TRBV5-1 and TRBJ1-3; the match to TRBD1 covers 8 bases. Germline V gene lookup returns CDR1 SGHRS and CDR2 YFSETQ. J lost 2 bases, V lost 3 bases, and 1 base had no gene match. The CDR3 loop spans 14 amino acids. In nucleotides, the CDR3 is TGCGCCAGCAGCTCGACAGGGGCTGGAAACACCATATATTTT. It specifies CASSSTGAGNTIYF. The full variable domain, its missing parts supplied by reference TRBV5-1 and TRBJ1-3, is KAGVTQTPRYLIKTRGQQVTLSCSPISGHRSVSWYQQTPGQGLQFLFEYFSETQRNKGNFPGRFSGRQFSNSRSEMNVSTLELGDSALYLCASSSTGAGNTIYFGEGSWLTVV.

This clonotype was counted at least ten times. The chain carries TRBV9 and TRBJ1-4; weak D call: TRBD1 (5 bases). Trimming removed 7 bases from V and 6 bases from J, with 19 bases in between. The CDR3 has 15 amino acids. The V gene's germline CDR1 is SGDLS and CDR2 YYNGEE. Written as DNA, the CDR3 is TGTGCCAGCGCCCCGGGGCCTGGAGGAGATGAAAAACTGTTTTTT. Translated, it gives CASAPGPGGDEKLFF.

V is TRBV3-1 and J is TRBJ2-5, with D maybe TRBD1 (5 bases). Per the germline V gene, CDR1 is LGHDT and CDR2 is YNNKEL (reference sequence). V shed 0 bases and J shed 1 base, with 12 bases lying between them. The CDR3 is 16 residues long. CDR3 DNA: TGTGCCAGCAGCCAAGATGATGGAAGGGGCCAAGAGACCCAGTACTTC. It translates to CASSQDDGRGQETQYF.

This clonotype was observed at least ten times. The V and J genes are TRBV10-3 and TRBJ2-5; the D is unclear. CDR1 and CDR2 from the germline V gene are ENHRY and SYGVKD. The CDR3 sequence is 13 residues long. V lost 7 bases to trimming and J lost 2 bases, with 11 bases between them. CDR3 coding DNA: TGTGCCATCAAAGGAGCCAGACAAGAGACCCAGTACTTC. Its translation: CAIKGARQETQYF.

V is TRBV7-3 and J is TRBJ2-7; the D gene is possibly TRBD2 (5 bases). The CDR3 has 14 amino acids. Looked up from germline, CDR1 is SGHTA and CDR2 is FQGTGA. The germline V and J ends were trimmed by 3 bases and 7 bases, with 16 bases remaining between them. CDR3 region: CASSLSVRAGEQYF. The CDR3 DNA sequence: TGTGCCAGCAGCTTGAGCGTGAGGGCGGGTGAGCAGTACTTC.

This clonotype was counted ten times or more. The chain recombines TRBV7-9 with TRBJ2-7; TRBD2 aligns across 8 bases. Trimming cost V 5 bases and J 0 bases; bases outside gene matches: 6. Germline lookup yields CDR1 SEHNR and CDR2 FQNEAQ (reference sequence). This CDR3 has 15 amino acids. This CDR3 reads CASSPGGVSSYEQYF. The CDR3 DNA reads TGTGCCAGCAGCCCGGGGGGGGTGAGCTCCTACGAGCAGTACTTC. The full variable domain, rest sourced from reference TRBV7-9 and TRBJ2-7, is DTGVSQNPRHKITKRGQNVTFRCDPISEHNRLYWYRQTLGQGPEFLTYFQNEAQLEKSRLLSDRFSAERPKGSFSTLEIQRTEQGDSAMYLCASSPGGVSSYEQYFGPGTRLTVT.